This T cell receptor beta chain derives from a study of cytomegalovirus exposure and HLA in healthy donors. Study conclusions and caveats: Researchers had no immune exposure information except CMV serostatus available. An analysis done earlier found most TCR beta V segments productive about 87% or about 30% of the time. Some 150 TCR beta chains were listed as cytomegalovirus-associated.

The table lists this clone with a few counts. Its antigen is unidentified. The PCR used 60 Vbeta and 13 Jbeta primers. As processed by the authors: There were around 80 million unique TCR beta chains by a later count, and 10 million to 12 million of them were shared. Using immunoSEQ multiplex PCR, the repertoire was profiled, and TCRdb retains in-frame clones only, with some absent. Clonal size and the V and J genes are those of that table, whereas D and trimming came from the DNA. In the table there are 130,000 or so clones, just under 85% of which are singletons. CDR1 and CDR2 (germline): SEHNR, FQNEAQ (reference sequence). V lost 5 bases, J lost 4 bases, and 15 bases stayed unmatched. The CDR3 has 18 amino acids.

The clonotype was recovered from a woman aged 40 to 50 in good health and CMV-seronegative. The chain joins TRBV7-9 to TRBJ1-4, with 8 bases aligning to TRBD1. The sequencing sample was made of PBMCs. The CDR3 nucleotides are TGTGCCAGCAGCCCCATTACGAGACCGGGACAGGTTAATGAAAAACTGTTTTTT. Its translation is CASSPITRPGQVNEKLFF.